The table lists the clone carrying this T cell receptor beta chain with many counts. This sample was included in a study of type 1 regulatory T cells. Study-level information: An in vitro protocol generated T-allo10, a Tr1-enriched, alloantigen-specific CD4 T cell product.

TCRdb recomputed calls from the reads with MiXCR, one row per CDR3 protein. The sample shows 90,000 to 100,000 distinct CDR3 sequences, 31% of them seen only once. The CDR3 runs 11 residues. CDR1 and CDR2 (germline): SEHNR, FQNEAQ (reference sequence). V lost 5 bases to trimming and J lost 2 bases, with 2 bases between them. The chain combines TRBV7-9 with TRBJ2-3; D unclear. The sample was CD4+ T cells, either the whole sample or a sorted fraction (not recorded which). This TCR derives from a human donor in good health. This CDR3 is CASSTTDTQYF. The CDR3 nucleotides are TGTGCCAGCAGCACCACAGATACGCAGTATTTT.